Shown below are 32 T cell receptor beta chains from a single sample sequenced in a study of T cells after yellow fever vaccination. TCRdb reprocessed the 5' RACE reads with MiXCR, giving one entry per CDR3 protein. The sample carries hundreds of thousands of distinct CDR3 sequences, roughly 4% recorded once. Sequencing used PBMCs, obtained on the day of the yellow fever booster vaccination. Receptors were obtained from a man between 18 and 35 years old who received the YFV17D yellow fever vaccine.

This clonotype has more than one count but fewer than ten. V is TRBV9 and J is TRBJ1-1; the D is unclear. V lost 1 base and J 4 bases, leaving 14 bases between the germline ends. The CDR3 consists of 15 residues. Germline V gene data show CDR1 as SGDLS and CDR2 as YYNGEE. CDR3 DNA: TGTGCCAGCAGCGTAACCGGGATGAAGGGCACTGAAGCTTTCTTT. This encodes CASSVTGMKGTEAFF.

The table lists this clonotype with many counts. J is TRBJ2-3 and V is TRBV12-3 or TRBV12-4; D is unclear. The CDR3 runs 12 residues. V lost 6 bases and J lost 5, with 9 bases in between. The CDR3 protein is CASSLRVDTQYF. DNA for the CDR3: TGTGCCAGCAGCCTTCGAGTAGATACGCAGTATTTT.

This clonotype showed up just a few times. V and J are TRBV7-2 and TRBJ1-3; D call uncertain. Germline V lookup: CDR1 SGHTA, CDR2 FQGNSA. V was trimmed by 8 bases and J by 0 bases, leaving 8 bases between them. The CDR3 contains 13 residues. CDR3 in DNA: TGTGCCAGCGGCCCTGTCTCTGGAAACACCATATATTTT. This sequence encodes CASGPVSGNTIYF.

This clonotype was recorded a few times. The chain carries TRBV7-2 and TRBJ1-2; 7 bases map to TRBD1. The V segment lost 4 bases and the J segment 5 bases; nucleotides outside the gene matches: 7. CDR3 size: 14 residues. CDR1 is SGHTA, CDR2 FQGNSA, per germline. As DNA, the CDR3 is TGTGCCAGCAGCTATGACAGGGCTATTTATGGCTACACCTTC. This encodes CASSYDRAIYGYTF.

This chain uses TRBV29-1 with TRBJ1-1; the D is unclear. Germline V gene lookup returns CDR1 SQVTM and CDR2 ANQGSEA. This CDR3 has 13 residues. V was cut by 0 bases and J by 5 bases, with 10 bases left in between. The CDR3 is CSVEEWGKTEAFF. CDR3 DNA sequence: TGCAGCGTTGAAGAATGGGGAAAGACTGAAGCTTTCTTT.

The table lists this clonotype with many counts. The chain recombines TRBV5-1 with TRBJ2-3; maybe TRBD1 (5 bases). V gave up 6 bases and J gave up 1 base, with 12 bases separating them. This CDR3 region has 14 residues. CDR1 SGHRS and CDR2 YFSETQ come from the germline V gene. The CDR3, as DNA: TGCGCCAGCAATTGGGGCGTCGGCACAGATACGCAGTATTTT. Translated, it gives CASNWGVGTDTQYF. Full variable domain (remainder filled in from reference TRBV5-1 and TRBJ2-3): KAGVTQTPRYLIKTRGQQVTLSCSPISGHRSVSWYQQTPGQGLQFLFEYFSETQRNKGNFPGRFSGRQFSNSRSEMNVSTLELGDSALYLCASNWGVGTDTQYFGPGTRLTVL.

This clonotype was recorded a few times. The gene calls are TRBV4-1 and TRBJ2-1; D remains ambiguous. V was shortened by 0 bases and J by 1 base, with 10 bases between the two germline ends. This CDR3 spans 16 amino acids. The germline gives CDR1 MGHRA, CDR2 YSYEKL. CDR3 nucleotide sequence: TGCGCCAGCAGCCAAGATATGGGTGGATCCTACAATGAGCAGTTCTTC. This encodes CASSQDMGGSYNEQFF.

V usage is TRBV5-1 and J usage is TRBJ2-7; tentatively, D is TRBD1 (5 bases). V lost 5 bases and J lost 3, with 12 bases in between. Germline CDR1 SGHRS, CDR2 YFSETQ. The CDR3 totals 13 residues. In nucleotides, the CDR3 is TGCGCCAGCAGGTATGGGCAGGGCTACGAGCAGTACGTC. Protein sequence: CASRYGQGYEQYV.

The chain uses TRBV11-2 and TRBJ2-1; 8 bases are shared with TRBD1. Germline assignment: CDR1 SGHAT and CDR2 FQNNGV. V dropped 3 bases and J dropped 5; count of bases not matched to a gene: 6. The CDR3 runs to 15 residues. In nucleotides, the CDR3 is TGTGCCAGCAGCTTTGGGGACAGGCGGAACAATGAGCAGTTCTTC. Translated, it gives CASSFGDRRNNEQFF.

This clonotype was found a few times. This chain links TRBV5-1 with TRBJ2-2; D remains ambiguous. With 4 bases removed from V and 6 bases from J, the gap between germline ends came to 13 bases. The germline V gene encodes CDR1 SGHRS and CDR2 YFSETQ. This CDR3 spans 14 amino acids. This CDR3 is CASSPGAIAGELFF. CDR3 nucleotides: TGCGCCAGCAGCCCTGGAGCTATTGCCGGGGAGCTGTTTTTT.

At least ten counts were recorded for this clonotype. Relative to the germline gene, one junction end is altered; a read error may explain this. The rearrangement uses TRBV10-3 and TRBJ2-5; no clear D. The germline V gene has CDR1 ENHRY and CDR2 SYGVKD. The CDR3 contains 12 residues. The CDR3, as DNA: TGTGCCATCGGGGAACAGCAAGAGGCCCAGTACTTC. Protein: CAIGEQQEAQYF.

The chain employs TRBV5-6 and TRBJ2-3; D ambiguous. Germline values: CDR1 SGHDT, CDR2 YYEEEE. This CDR3 region has 13 residues. Between the trimmed V and J ends, which lost 0 bases and 6 bases, there was a span of 8 bases. CDR3: CASSLAVGDTQYF. DNA of the CDR3: TGTGCCAGCAGCTTGGCCGTAGGGGATACGCAGTATTTT.

This clonotype was seen many times. The CDR3 sequence is CASGKEGADTQYF. CDR3 nucleotides: TGTGCCAGCGGCAAGGAAGGGGCGGATACGCAGTATTTT. V is TRBV9 and J is TRBJ2-3, with D possibly matching TRBD1 (5 bases). V was clipped by 7 bases and J by 6 bases, with 15 bases between them. The CDR3 has 13 residues. The germline gives CDR1 SGDLS, CDR2 YYNGEE. The whole variable domain, filled in from reference TRBV9 and TRBJ2-3, reads DSGVTQTPKHLITATGQRVTLRCSPRSGDLSVYWYQQSLDQGLQFLIQYYNGEERAKGNILERFSAQQFPDLHSELNLSSLELGDSALYFCASGKEGADTQYFGPGTRLTVL.

The chain has TRBV15 and TRBJ2-1, with D perhaps matching TRBD2 (6 bases). The CDR3 runs 15 residues. Germline V lookup: CDR1 LNHNV, CDR2 YYDKDF (reference sequence). Trimming cost V 5 bases and J 7 bases, with 18 bases left between them. CDR3 coding DNA: TGTGCCACCAGCCGCGGGACCAGCGGTGAGAATGAGCAGTTCTTC. Translation gives CATSRGTSGENEQFF.

The CDR3 sequence: CAWNKGHEQYF. The CDR3 nucleotides are TGTGCCTGGAATAAGGGCCACGAGCAGTACTTC. The chain carries TRBV30 and TRBJ2-7, with no clear D. V was cut by 4 bases and J by 5 bases, with 9 bases left in between. CDR1 and CDR2 (germline): GTSNPN, SVGIG (reference sequence). The length of the CDR3 is 11 residues.

This clonotype was detected many times. V and J are TRBV7-9 and TRBJ2-1; possible D gene TRBD1, 5 bases. From germline, CDR1 is SEHNR and CDR2 FQNEAQ (reference sequence). The ends were cut back, 3 bases at V and 3 bases at J, with 12 bases in the middle. There are 15 residues in the CDR3. CDR3 protein: CASSFASGRYNEQFF. The CDR3 DNA reads as TGTGCCAGCAGCTTCGCGTCAGGGCGCTACAATGAGCAGTTCTTC. Complete variable domain (other parts from reference TRBV7-9 and TRBJ2-1): DTGVSQNPRHKITKRGQNVTFRCDPISEHNRLYWYRQTLGQGPEFLTYFQNEAQLEKSRLLSDRFSAERPKGSFSTLEIQRTEQGDSAMYLCASSFASGRYNEQFFGPGTRLTVL.

The chain combines TRBV7-3 with TRBJ1-1; 7 nucleotides match TRBD1. Germline loops: CDR1 SGHTA, CDR2 FQGTGA. Losses at the gene ends were 10 bases for V and 1 base for J; bases not matched to a gene: 3. The CDR3 spans 12 residues. CDR3: CANDRENTEAFF. The DNA for the CDR3 is TGTGCCAACGACAGGGAGAACACTGAAGCTTTCTTT.

Many counts were recorded for this clonotype. The rearrangement links TRBV5-1 to TRBJ1-4; 7 bases align to TRBD1. The CDR3 loop spans 14 amino acids. The J segment lost 8 bases and the V segment lost 2 bases, leaving 6 bases of the junction unmatched. The germline V gene has CDR1 SGHRS and CDR2 YFSETQ. Here the CDR3 DNA reads TGCGCCAGCAGCTTTGACAGGGTGGACGAAAAACTGTTTTTT. It translates to CASSFDRVDEKLFF.

This clonotype has just a few counts. The CDR3 sequence: CASSPRAGGSDTQYF. The DNA of the CDR3 is TGCGCCAGCAGCCCAAGGGCGGGGGGGTCAGATACGCAGTATTTT. The V and J genes are TRBV4-3 and TRBJ2-3, with 9 bases fitting TRBD2. Germline CDR1 LGHNA, CDR2 YSLEER. V shed 4 bases and J 4 bases; nucleotides not matched to a gene: 6. This CDR3 contains 15 residues.

There are a few counts of this clonotype. Germline is not matched at one junction end, which may reflect a read error. This rearrangement joins TRBV5-5 to TRBJ1-2; D perhaps matches TRBD1 (5 bases). CDR1 is SGHKS and CDR2 is YYEKEE in the germline V gene (reference sequence). The CDR3 spans 15 residues. The CDR3 region is CASSVGPGGGEILQF. The DNA of the CDR3 is TGTGCCAGCAGCGTGGGGCCTGGTGGCGGGGAAATTTTACAGTTC.

The V gene is TRBV25-1, the J gene TRBJ2-5; D is possibly TRBD1 (6 bases). The length of the CDR3 is 17 residues. V was shortened by 1 base and J by 5 bases, with 20 bases between the two germline ends. Germline V gives CDR1 MGHDK, CDR2 SYGVNS. CDR3 in amino acids: CASSEWEGRGGLETQYF. The DNA of the CDR3 is TGTGCCAGCAGTGAATGGGAAGGAAGAGGGGGTTTGGAGACCCAGTACTTC.

The genes are TRBV3-1 and TRBJ1-4, with a weak D call TRBD1 (5 bases). Germline values: CDR1 LGHDT, CDR2 YNNKEL (reference sequence). The V end lost 4 bases, the J end lost 0 bases, and 12 bases lay between the germline ends. CDR3 length: 16 residues. The CDR3 bases are TGTGCCAGCAGCCGATGGGACGAGGCAACTAATGAAAAACTGTTTTTT. It translates to CASSRWDEATNEKLFF.

This clonotype has only a few counts. The J gene is TRBJ1-5, the V gene TRBV20-1; a possible D gene is TRBD1 (5 bases). This CDR3 is 14 amino acids long. V lost 4 bases, J lost 3 bases, and 13 bases lay in between. From germline, CDR1 is DFQATT and CDR2 SNEGSKA (reference sequence). The CDR3 region has the DNA TGCAGTGCTATTGGGGGAGCGTACAATCAGCCCCAGCATTTT. Encoded protein: CSAIGGAYNQPQHF.

The sample holds many counts of this clonotype. The chain has TRBV20-1 and TRBJ2-5; either TRBD1 or TRBD2 may supply D (6 bases each). Trimming removed 6 bases from V and 4 bases from J, with 15 bases in between. In germline, CDR1 is DFQATT, CDR2 SNEGSKA (reference sequence). CDR3 length: 13 residues. The CDR3 nucleotides read TGCAGTGCAGGAAGGGGGGCCCCAGAGACCCAGTACTTC. Its translation: CSAGRGAPETQYF.

Only a few counts were recorded for this clonotype. The CDR3 DNA sequence: TGCAGCGTGGAGGACGAATCAGGGTTAGACTACGAGCAGTACTTC. The encoded protein is CSVEDESGLDYEQYF. This sequence joins TRBV29-1 and TRBJ2-7; the D call may be TRBD1 or TRBD2 (5 bases each). V lost 6 bases and J lost 3, with 21 bases in between. Germline-derived CDR1 and CDR2 are SQVTM and ANQGSEA. This CDR3 contains 15 residues.

Ten or more counts support this clonotype. V and J are TRBV18 and TRBJ2-5; no clear D gene. Germline-derived CDR1 and CDR2 are KGHSH and LQKENI. This CDR3 is 13 amino acids long. V lost 2 bases, J lost 3 bases, and 7 bases lay in between. The CDR3 DNA sequence: TGTGCCAGCTCACCAAGGCGTGAAGAGACCCAGTACTTC. Residues: CASSPRREETQYF.

This clonotype was detected ten times or more. The V gene is TRBV7-3, the J gene TRBJ2-1, with D possibly matching TRBD2 (6 bases). The V end lost 1 base, the J end lost 2 bases, and 9 bases lay between the germline ends. Germline CDR1 and CDR2: SGHTA and FQGTGA. The CDR3 length is 15 residues. CDR3 sequence: CASSLRLGTYNEQFF. CDR3 sequence (DNA): TGTGCCAGCAGCTTAAGACTAGGTACCTACAATGAGCAGTTCTTC.

This clonotype was counted at least ten times. The V and J genes are TRBV10-3 and TRBJ2-2; tentatively, D is TRBD2 (5 bases). The CDR3 sequence is 13 residues long. Germline assignment: CDR1 ENHRY and CDR2 SYGVKD. Trimming shortened V by 6 bases and J by 6 bases, and 11 bases separated the two germline ends. DNA for the CDR3: TGTGCCATCAGAAGCGGCGAGGCCGGGGAGCTGTTTTTT. Its translation: CAIRSGEAGELFF.

This clonotype was observed a few times. The rearrangement joins TRBV7-3 to TRBJ2-3; TRBD2 matches 11 bases. CDR3 length: 18 amino acids. The trim removed 1 base at V and 2 bases at J, leaving 8 bases unmatched. Germline CDR1 reads SGHTA; CDR2 reads FQGTGA. CDR3 in DNA: TGTGCCAGCAGCTTAATGGCTACTAGCGGGGGATCCACAGATACGCAGTATTTT. As protein: CASSLMATSGGSTDTQYF.

This clonotype came up many times. This chain connects TRBV5-1 to TRBJ2-1; TRBD2 matches 14 bases. V lost 0 bases, J lost 6 bases, and 11 bases stayed unmatched. The V gene's germline CDR1 is SGHRS and CDR2 YFSETQ. CDR3 length equals 19 residues. Here the CDR3 reads CASSLVGLAGEPLSNEQFF. CDR3 nucleotide sequence: TGCGCCAGCAGCTTGGTGGGACTAGCGGGGGAGCCTTTGAGCAATGAGCAGTTCTTC.

The CDR3 DNA sequence: TGTGCCAGCAATCAGGGCGGTCAGCCCCAGCATTTT. Translation: CASNQGGQPQHF. This chain links TRBV12-3 or TRBV12-4 with TRBJ1-5, with D possibly TRBD1 on 5 matching bases. V was cut by 7 bases and J by 6 bases, with 10 bases left in between. The CDR3 totals 12 residues.

This clonotype was observed a few times. This CDR3 is CASSLTYRVNTEAFF. CDR3 in DNA: TGTGCCAGCAGTTTAACATACAGGGTGAACACTGAAGCTTTCTTT. The chain links TRBV3-1 to TRBJ1-1; possibly TRBD1 for D (6 bases). The CDR3 runs to 15 residues. Germline V gene data show CDR1 as LGHDT and CDR2 as YNNKEL (reference sequence). Trimming shortened V by 6 bases and J by 0 bases, and 14 bases separated the two germline ends.